This TCR beta chain is from a study of identical twins. Findings and limits, study-wide: For zero-insertion analyses, partial confounding could come from invariant MAIT and iNKT cells.

This clonotype was recorded a few times. Its antigen is unknown. MiXCR, run by TCRdb on the 5' RACE reads, gives a single entry per CDR3 protein. The profile shows hundreds of thousands of distinct CDR3 sequences, roughly 20% of them singletons. Germline V gives CDR1 DFQATT, CDR2 SNEGSKA (reference sequence). After removal of 3 bases from V and 2 bases from J, the junction contained 3 bases not matched to a gene. The CDR3 sequence is 13 residues long. The data were also submitted as part of a second study, on T cells expressing NK-cell markers.

The sequence came from a woman between 18 and 29 years old in good health. Sequenced: PBMCs. J is TRBJ2-5 and V is TRBV20-1; 7 positions match TRBD2. The CDR3 DNA sequence: TGCAGTGCTAGCCAGCGGGAACAAGAGACCCAGTACTTC. Encoded protein: CSASQREQETQYF.